This T cell receptor (beta chain) was documented in a study of beta chain features in type 1 diabetes. Expressed TCRB transcripts were sequenced because the entire RNA isolate underwent reverse transcription. TCRdb keeps only in-frame clones here, not all; method: immunoSEQ multiplex PCR. The data contain around 250,000 clones, around 22% of them singletons. Study findings and constraints: Among patients with Type 1 diabetes, TCRB CDR3s were moderately but significantly shorter in every one of the four CD4+ subsets.

Germline values: CDR1 MGHRA, CDR2 YSYEKL. The CDR3 loop spans 15 amino acids. The V end lost 1 base, the J end lost 0 bases, and 9 bases lay between the germline ends. There are a few counts of this clone. Antigen: not known. This sequence joins TRBV4-1 and TRBJ1-1; D ambiguous. The receptor comes from a woman aged 25-40 years with type 1 diabetes. The sequencing input was naive CD4+ T cells from blood. The CDR3 loop is CASSQAPVMNTEAFF. The CDR3 coding sequence is TGCGCCAGCAGCCAAGCACCAGTTATGAACACTGAAGCTTTCTTT.